Following are 29 T cell receptor beta chains from one sample sequenced in a study of TIL therapy for anti-PD-1-resistant metastatic lung cancer. The libraries were made with immunoSEQ v3. Method: immunoSEQ multiplex PCR; TCRdb's copy keeps in-frame clones and lacks some. This table holds 40,000 to 60,000 clones, 70% to 80% found once. Indicated time point: pre-treatment sample, taken before nivolumab and TIL therapy. The sequences come from blood, collected at baseline. Every receptor here comes from a woman between 30 and 80 years old with non-small cell lung cancer.

V usage is TRBV7-9 and J usage is TRBJ1-2; unclear D gene. The CDR3 runs to 14 residues. V was shortened by 5 bases and J by 8 bases, with 18 bases between the two germline ends. CDR1 SEHNR and CDR2 FQNEAQ come from the germline V gene (reference sequence). The CDR3 protein is CASSPRDRRDGYTF. CDR3 DNA: TGTGCCAGCAGCCCCCGAGACCGGAGAGACGGCTACACCTTC.

The table lists this clone with a count of one. The rearrangement links TRBV2 to TRBJ1-5; maybe TRBD1 (5 bases). The V gene's germline CDR1 is SNHLY and CDR2 FYNNEI. This CDR3 comprises 17 residues. V shed 6 bases and J shed 4 bases, with 22 bases lying between them. The CDR3 here is CASSGRRGQGHNQPQHF. Written as DNA, the CDR3 is TGTGCCAGCAGCGGCCGAAGGGGTCAGGGTCATAATCAGCCCCAGCATTTT.

This clone was detected only once. The genes are TRBV19 and TRBJ1-5; no clear D. Germline CDR1 and CDR2: LNHDA and SQIVND (reference sequence). Trimming took off 6 bases at V and 9 bases at J, with 18 bases between the two ends. This CDR3 is 14 amino acids long. CDR3 region: CASSIFETPRPQHF. CDR3 nucleotides: TGTGCCAGTAGCATCTTTGAGACACCACGGCCCCAGCATTTT.

The chain has TRBV6-6 and TRBJ2-2, with D perhaps assigned TRBD1 or TRBD2 (5 bases each). The CDR3 is made up of 15 amino acids. From germline, CDR1 is MNHNY and CDR2 SVGAGI (reference sequence). The V end was cut by 6 bases, the J end by 5 bases, with 16 bases between. CDR3 in DNA: TGTGCCAGCAGGAATAGCGCAAAGGGGACCGGGGAGCTGTTTTTT. This codes for CASRNSAKGTGELFF.

The chain recombines TRBV29-1 with TRBJ2-5, with D hard to call. Per germline, CDR1 SQVTM and CDR2 ANQGSEA. The V gene lost 2 bases and the J gene lost 7 bases, with 11 bases spanning the gap. The CDR3 is made up of 12 amino acids. CDR3 sequence reads: CSVEQPAGTQYF. CDR3 DNA: TGCAGCGTTGAACAGCCCGCCGGGACCCAGTACTTC.

The chain joins TRBV7-9 to TRBJ1-3; D may be TRBD1 (5 bases). CDR3 length: 14 amino acids. CDR1 and CDR2 from the germline V gene are SEHNR and FQNEAQ (reference sequence). V dropped 6 bases and J dropped 1 base, with 10 bases sitting between them. The CDR3 region has the DNA TGTGCCAGCAGTGATGACAGTTCTGGAAACACCATATATTTT. This codes for CASSDDSSGNTIYF.

The V call is TRBV5-4, the J call TRBJ2-5; 9 nucleotides match TRBD1. The V gene end was trimmed by 0 bases and the J gene end by 0 bases; junction bases not matched to a gene: 0. The V gene's germline CDR1 is SGHNT and CDR2 YYREEE (reference sequence). The CDR3 runs to 15 residues. The CDR3: CASSLGTGDQETQYF. In nucleotides, the CDR3 is TGTGCCAGCAGCTTGGGGACAGGGGACCAAGAGACCCAGTACTTC.

The rearrangement links TRBV5-4 to TRBJ1-3, with TRBD1 matching over 10 bases. The V and J ends lost 3 bases and 2 bases, in that order; junction bases with no gene match: 5. The CDR3 is made up of 16 amino acids. CDR1 SGHNT and CDR2 YYREEE come from the germline V gene (reference sequence). As DNA, the CDR3 is TGTGCCAGCAGCTCCGGGACAGGGGTGACTGGAAACACCATATATTTT. Its translation: CASSSGTGVTGNTIYF.

This chain connects TRBV5-4 to TRBJ1-4, with D uncertain. The germline CDR1 and CDR2 sequences are SGHNT and YYREEE (reference sequence). CDR3 length: 15 amino acids. Between the trimmed V and J ends, which lost 0 bases and 8 bases, there was a span of 14 bases. CDR3 sequence (DNA): TGTGCCAGCAGCTTGGCTGGAGCCTCGGGCGAAAAACTGTTTTTT. Translated, it gives CASSLAGASGEKLFF.

This chain uses TRBV7-2 with TRBJ2-7; 7 positions match TRBD2. Germline V gene sequence: CDR1 SGHTA, CDR2 FQGNSA. The CDR3 is 14 amino acids. Trimming cost V 6 bases and J 2 bases; bases outside gene matches: 7. CDR3 sequence reads: CASRYNGGTYEQYF. CDR3 bases: TGTGCCAGCAGATATAACGGGGGGACCTACGAGCAGTACTTC.

The V call is TRBV2, the J call TRBJ2-3; D uncertain. Trimming removed 4 bases at V and 4 bases at J, with 15 bases between. Germline V gives CDR1 SNHLY, CDR2 FYNNEI. CDR3 length: 15 residues. This CDR3 is CASSGFEGKSDTQYF. The CDR3 nucleotides read TGTGCCAGCAGTGGCTTTGAAGGGAAGTCAGATACGCAGTATTTT.

The genes are TRBV5-1 and TRBJ1-1; D is ambiguous. Germline V gene data show CDR1 as SGHRS and CDR2 as YFSETQ. V lost 3 bases and J 4 bases, leaving 19 bases between the germline ends. This CDR3 is 16 amino acids long. In DNA form, the CDR3 reads TGCGCCAGCAGCTCGAACCTTGACTGGGGAGGCACTGAAGCTTTCTTT. It encodes CASSSNLDWGGTEAFF. The entire variable domain, with the rest obtained from reference TRBV5-1 and TRBJ1-1, is as follows: KAGVTQTPRYLIKTRGQQVTLSCSPISGHRSVSWYQQTPGQGLQFLFEYFSETQRNKGNFPGRFSGRQFSNSRSEMNVSTLELGDSALYLCASSSNLDWGGTEAFFGQGTRLTVV.

The chain is built from TRBV7-9 and TRBJ1-5, with D possibly matching TRBD1 (6 bases). Trimming took 0 bases from V and 1 from J, leaving 16 bases between them. This CDR3 comprises 18 residues. Germline V lookup: CDR1 SEHNR, CDR2 FQNEAQ (reference sequence). The CDR3 nucleotides are TGTGCCAGCAGCTTAGCGCACGGGGGCGGACAGAGCAATCAGCCCCAGCATTTT. This codes for CASSLAHGGGQSNQPQHF.

The V call is TRBV10-2, the J call TRBJ2-2; D unresolved. Trimming stripped 8 bases from V and 5 bases from J, with 9 bases between. CDR1 is WSHSY and CDR2 is SAAADI in the germline V gene. This CDR3 spans 12 amino acids. The CDR3 here is CASRLGTGELFF. CDR3 bases: TGCGCCAGCCGACTGGGGACCGGGGAGCTGTTTTTT.

A few counts support this clone. The chain employs TRBV7-2 and TRBJ2-1, with 9 bases that match TRBD2. V gave up 5 bases and J gave up 7 bases; unmatched junction bases: 15. The CDR3 loop spans 17 amino acids. Germline V gene sequence: CDR1 SGHTA, CDR2 FQGNSA. CDR3: CASSHVDWRGGRNEQFF. In nucleotides, the CDR3 is TGTGCCAGCAGCCATGTTGACTGGCGGGGGGGCAGGAATGAGCAGTTCTTC.

This clone was counted only a few times. CDR3 nucleotide sequence: TGTGCCAGTAGTTTTAACACCGGGGAGCTGTTTTTT. Protein product: CASSFNTGELFF. The rearrangement uses TRBV19 and TRBJ2-2; no clear D. The V end lost 5 bases, the J end lost 2 bases, and 3 bases lay between the germline ends. Germline CDR1 and CDR2: LNHDA and SQIVND (reference sequence). The CDR3 has 12 amino acids.

This clone was recorded a few times. The chain employs TRBV4-1 and TRBJ2-7; D perhaps matches TRBD1 (5 bases). With 1 base removed from V and 2 bases from J, the gap between germline ends came to 9 bases. Looked up from germline, CDR1 is MGHRA and CDR2 is YSYEKL. The CDR3 is made up of 14 amino acids. CDR3 sequence reads: CASSQVQETYEQYF. DNA of the CDR3: TGCGCCAGCAGCCAAGTACAGGAGACCTACGAGCAGTACTTC.

V usage is TRBV2 and J usage is TRBJ2-1; 14 bases are shared with TRBD2. Per the germline V gene, CDR1 is SNHLY and CDR2 is FYNNEI. This CDR3 region has 13 residues. V lost 9 bases to trimming and J lost 9 bases; unmatched junction nucleotides: 4. CDR3 in DNA: TGTGCCAGGACTAGCGGGAGGGCCGGTGAGCAGTTCTTC. It yields the protein CARTSGRAGEQFF.

The V gene is TRBV27, the J gene TRBJ2-5; unclear D gene. There are 11 residues in the CDR3. CDR1 and CDR2 from the germline V gene are MNHEY and SMNVEV (reference sequence). Trimming pared 7 bases from V and 5 bases from J, leaving 8 bases between. The CDR3 region is CASITGETQYF. The CDR3 bases are TGTGCCAGCATCACCGGGGAGACCCAGTACTTC.

The chain carries TRBV5-1 and TRBJ2-7; weak D call: TRBD2 (5 bases). V lost 4 bases and J lost 2, with 7 bases in between. CDR1 is SGHRS and CDR2 is YFSETQ in the germline V gene. There are 12 residues in the CDR3. The CDR3 DNA follows: TGCGCCAGCAGCGATAGCGCCTACGAGCAGTACTTC. It specifies CASSDSAYEQYF.

This clone was observed a single time. This sequence joins TRBV6-5 and TRBJ1-1; a possible D gene is TRBD1 (5 bases). The CDR3 runs to 15 residues. The V gene lost 0 bases and the J gene lost 3 bases, with 11 bases spanning the gap. Germline assignment: CDR1 MNHEY and CDR2 SVGAGI. The CDR3 DNA is TGTGCCAGCAGTTACTCGGCGGGGCACGACACTGAAGCTTTCTTT. Translation gives CASSYSAGHDTEAFF.

The rearrangement links TRBV29-1 to TRBJ2-7; TRBD1 agrees at 8 bases. CDR1 is SQVTM, CDR2 ANQGSEA, per germline. The ends lost 6 bases at V and 5 bases at J; junction bases unmatched: 9. The CDR3 has 13 amino acids. For the CDR3, the DNA is TGCAGCGTCTCCGGGACAGGAGCCGACGAGCAGTACTTC. This gives the protein CSVSGTGADEQYF.

V usage is TRBV6-5 and J usage is TRBJ2-7, with D perhaps TRBD1 or TRBD2 (5 bases each). V dropped 8 bases and J dropped 4 bases, with 12 bases sitting between them. The CDR3 covers 12 residues. CDR1 is MNHEY, CDR2 SVGAGI, per germline. CDR3 residues: CASRDDDYEQYF. CDR3 sequence (DNA): TGTGCCAGCCGGGACGACGATTACGAGCAGTACTTC.

This sequence joins TRBV4-3 and TRBJ2-3; 14 bases align to TRBD2. This CDR3 comprises 20 residues. V was clipped by 3 bases and J by 1 base; unmatched bases: 12. Germline CDR1 and CDR2: LGHNA and YSLEER. In nucleotides, the CDR3 is TGCGCCAGCAGCCAGGCCCCGGGACTAGCGGGGGAGGTGGGCACAGATACGCAGTATTTT. This codes for CASSQAPGLAGEVGTDTQYF.

This chain links TRBV30 with TRBJ2-1; the D gene is possibly TRBD2 (5 bases). The V gene's germline CDR1 is GTSNPN and CDR2 SVGIG (reference sequence). This CDR3 region has 13 residues. The germline V and J ends were trimmed by 1 base and 2 bases, with 6 bases remaining between them. The CDR3 sequence is CAWSAGTYNEQFF. Here the CDR3 DNA reads TGTGCCTGGAGTGCCGGGACCTACAATGAGCAGTTCTTC.

J is TRBJ2-7 and V is TRBV5-5, with 7 positions matching TRBD2. J was trimmed by 3 bases and V by 4 bases; bases with no gene match: 7. Germline V gene sequence: CDR1 SGHKS, CDR2 YYEKEE (reference sequence). CDR3 length: 14 amino acids. The chain's CDR3 is CASSPWEGVYEQYF. CDR3 DNA: TGTGCCAGCAGCCCATGGGAGGGAGTCTACGAGCAGTACTTC.

V and J are TRBV6-4 and TRBJ2-2; perhaps TRBD2 as D (5 bases). The length of the CDR3 is 14 residues. V dropped 4 bases and J dropped 1 base, with 7 bases sitting between them. Germline values: CDR1 MRHNA, CDR2 SNTAGT. DNA for the CDR3: TGTGCCAGCAGTGCGGGGTTGAACACCGGGGAGCTGTTTTTT. Translating it yields CASSAGLNTGELFF.

The rearrangement links TRBV6-1 to TRBJ1-4; D is perhaps TRBD1 (5 bases). CDR1 and CDR2 (germline): MNHNS, SASEGT. The V end was cut by 6 bases, the J end by 3 bases, with 11 bases between. The CDR3 sequence is 14 residues long. The CDR3, as DNA: TGTGCCAGCAGGATGGGGGACTCTAATGAAAAACTGTTTTTT. This codes for CASRMGDSNEKLFF.

Comment on this clone: A read error may account for a junction end that differs from germline. The genes are TRBV7-2 and TRBJ2-2; D perhaps matches TRBD2 (5 bases). Germline V gene data show CDR1 as SGHTA and CDR2 as FQGNSA. This CDR3 spans 12 amino acids. This CDR3 reads CASSLAAGELFF. The DNA of the CDR3 is TGTGCCAGCAGCCTAGCAGCCGGGGAGCTGTTTTTT. Variable domain in full (rest from reference TRBV7-2 and TRBJ2-2): GAGVSQSPSNKVTEKGKDVELRCDPISGHTALYWYRQSLGQGLEFLIYFQGNSAPDKSGLPSDRFSAERTGGSVSTLTIQRTQQEDSAVYLCASSLAAGELFFGEGSRLTVL.